This TCR beta chain was sequenced for a study of graft-versus-host responses after intestinal transplantation. Only in-frame clones appear in the TCRdb table, and some are missing; sequencing was by immunoSEQ multiplex PCR. The sample has under 30,000 clones, about 93% seen once. This CDR3 region has 13 residues. V was shortened by 4 bases and J by 3 bases, with 10 bases between the two germline ends. CDR1 is SGHDN and CDR2 is FVKESK in the germline V gene. The rearrangement links TRBV14 to TRBJ2-7, with unresolved D. This specimen was PBMCs, taken nearly 31 days after intestinal transplant. The clonotype was recovered from a human patient who received an intestinal transplant, so some T cells may come from the graft donor. Written as DNA, the CDR3 is TGTGCCAGCAGCCTCATAGAGAACTACGAGCAGTACTTC. Translating it yields CASSLIENYEQYF.